The present T cell receptor beta chain was sequenced within a study of blood T cells in healthy people across ages. This clonotype was recorded once. Using a J-beta primer mix together with a sample-barcoded 5' primer, a second PCR was run for about 6 to 12 cycles. TCRdb passed the 5' RACE reads through MiXCR, listing each CDR3 protein once. In the table there are around 1,800,000 distinct CDR3 sequences, around 40% of which are singletons. The study drew donors from healthy Caucasian individuals in Russia aged roughly 6 to 90. This CDR3 comprises 14 residues. V shed 8 bases and J shed 0 bases, with 13 bases lying between them. Per the germline V gene, CDR1 is MDHEN and CDR2 is SYDVKM.

The specimen sequenced was blood. This TCR was sampled from a human donor in good health. This sequence joins TRBV28 and TRBJ1-1; no clear D gene. The CDR3 sequence is CASRYETLNTEAFF. In DNA form, the CDR3 reads TGTGCCAGCCGATACGAGACCTTGAACACTGAAGCTTTCTTT.